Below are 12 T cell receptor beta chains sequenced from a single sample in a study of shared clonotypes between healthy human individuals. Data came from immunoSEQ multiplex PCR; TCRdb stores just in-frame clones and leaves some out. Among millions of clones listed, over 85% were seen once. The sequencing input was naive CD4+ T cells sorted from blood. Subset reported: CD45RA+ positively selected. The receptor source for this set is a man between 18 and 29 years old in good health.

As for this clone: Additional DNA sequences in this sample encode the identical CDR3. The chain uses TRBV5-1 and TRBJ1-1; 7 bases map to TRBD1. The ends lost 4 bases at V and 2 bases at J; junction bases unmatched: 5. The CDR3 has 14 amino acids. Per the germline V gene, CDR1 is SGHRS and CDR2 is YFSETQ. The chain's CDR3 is CASSRDSLNTEAFF. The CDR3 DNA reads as TGCGCCAGCAGCCGGGACAGTCTCAACACTGAAGCTTTCTTT.

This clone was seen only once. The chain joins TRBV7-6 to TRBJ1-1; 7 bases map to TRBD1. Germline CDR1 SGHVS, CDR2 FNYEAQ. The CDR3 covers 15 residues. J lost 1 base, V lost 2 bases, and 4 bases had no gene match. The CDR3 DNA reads TGTGCCAGCAGCTTACAGGGGGTCCCGAACACTGAAGCTTTCTTT. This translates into CASSLQGVPNTEAFF.

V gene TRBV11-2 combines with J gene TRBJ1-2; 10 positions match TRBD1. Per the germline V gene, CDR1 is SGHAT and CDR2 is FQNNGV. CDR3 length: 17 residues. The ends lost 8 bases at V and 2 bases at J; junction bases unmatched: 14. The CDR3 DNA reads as TGTGCCAGCTCAGCCGGGACAGGGGTAGTCCCCAACTATGGCTACACCTTC. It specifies CASSAGTGVVPNYGYTF.

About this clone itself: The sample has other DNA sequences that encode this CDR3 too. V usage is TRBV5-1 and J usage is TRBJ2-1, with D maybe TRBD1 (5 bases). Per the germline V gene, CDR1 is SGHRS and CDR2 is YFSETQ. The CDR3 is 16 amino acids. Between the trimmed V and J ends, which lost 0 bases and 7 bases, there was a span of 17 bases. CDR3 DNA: TGCGCCAGCAGCTTGGCCGGGCAGGGTTATGGAAATGAGCAGTTCTTC. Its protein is CASSLAGQGYGNEQFF. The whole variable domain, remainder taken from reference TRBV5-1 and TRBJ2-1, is KAGVTQTPRYLIKTRGQQVTLSCSPISGHRSVSWYQQTPGQGLQFLFEYFSETQRNKGNFPGRFSGRQFSNSRSEMNVSTLELGDSALYLCASSLAGQGYGNEQFFGPGTRLTVL.

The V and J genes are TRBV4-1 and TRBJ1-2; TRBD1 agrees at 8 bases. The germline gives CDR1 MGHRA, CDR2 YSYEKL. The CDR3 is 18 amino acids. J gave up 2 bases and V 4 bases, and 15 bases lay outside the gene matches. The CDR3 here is CASSPMPGQALQNYGYTF. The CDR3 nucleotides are TGCGCCAGCAGCCCAATGCCGGGACAGGCCCTCCAAAACTATGGCTACACCTTC.

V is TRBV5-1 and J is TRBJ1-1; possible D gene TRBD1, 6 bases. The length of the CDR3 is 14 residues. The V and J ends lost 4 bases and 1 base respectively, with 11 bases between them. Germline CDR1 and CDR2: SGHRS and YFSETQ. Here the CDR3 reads CASSQGFGNTEAFF. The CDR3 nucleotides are TGCGCCAGCAGCCAGGGGTTCGGGAACACTGAAGCTTTCTTT. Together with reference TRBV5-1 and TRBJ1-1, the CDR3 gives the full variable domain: KAGVTQTPRYLIKTRGQQVTLSCSPISGHRSVSWYQQTPGQGLQFLFEYFSETQRNKGNFPGRFSGRQFSNSRSEMNVSTLELGDSALYLCASSQGFGNTEAFFGQGTRLTVV.

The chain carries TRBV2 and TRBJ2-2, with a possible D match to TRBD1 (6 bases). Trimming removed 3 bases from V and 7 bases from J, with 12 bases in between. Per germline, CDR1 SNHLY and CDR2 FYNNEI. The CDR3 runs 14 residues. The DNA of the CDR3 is TGTGCCAGCAGTGACAGGGGAATGATCGGGGAGCTGTTTTTT. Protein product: CASSDRGMIGELFF.

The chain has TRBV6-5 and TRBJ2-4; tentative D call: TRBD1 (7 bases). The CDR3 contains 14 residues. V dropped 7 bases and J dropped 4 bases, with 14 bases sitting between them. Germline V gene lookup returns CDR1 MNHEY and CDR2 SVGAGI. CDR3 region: CASKRDSGKNIQYF. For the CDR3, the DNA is TGTGCCAGCAAACGGGACAGCGGGAAAAACATTCAGTACTTC.

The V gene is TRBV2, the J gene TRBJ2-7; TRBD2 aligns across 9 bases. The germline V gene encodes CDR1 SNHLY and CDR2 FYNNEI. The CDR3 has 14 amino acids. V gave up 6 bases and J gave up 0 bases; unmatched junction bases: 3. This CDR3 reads CASRPGLASYEQYF. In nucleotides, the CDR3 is TGTGCCAGCAGGCCGGGACTAGCCTCCTACGAGCAGTACTTC. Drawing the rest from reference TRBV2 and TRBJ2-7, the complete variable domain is EPEVTQTPSHQVTQMGQEVILRCVPISNHLYFYWYRQILGQKVEFLVSFYNNEISEKSEIFDDQFSVERPDGSNFTLKIRSTKLEDSAMYFCASRPGLASYEQYFGPGTRLTVT.

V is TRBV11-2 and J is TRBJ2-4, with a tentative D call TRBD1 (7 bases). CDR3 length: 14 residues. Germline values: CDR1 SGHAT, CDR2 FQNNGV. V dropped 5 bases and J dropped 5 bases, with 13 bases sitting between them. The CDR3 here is CASSRGTVENIQYF. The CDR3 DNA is TGTGCCAGCAGCCGCGGGACAGTTGAAAACATTCAGTACTTC.

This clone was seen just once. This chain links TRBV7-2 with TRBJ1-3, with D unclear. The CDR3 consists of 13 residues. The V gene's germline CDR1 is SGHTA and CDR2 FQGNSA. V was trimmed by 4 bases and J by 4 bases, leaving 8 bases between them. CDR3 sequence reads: CASSSTPGNTIYF. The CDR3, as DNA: TGTGCCAGCAGCTCCACCCCCGGAAACACCATATATTTT.

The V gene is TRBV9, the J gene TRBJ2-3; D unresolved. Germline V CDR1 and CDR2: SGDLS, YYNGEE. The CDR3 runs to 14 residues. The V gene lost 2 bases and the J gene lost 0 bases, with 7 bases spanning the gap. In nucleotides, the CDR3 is TGTGCCAGCAGCGTTTCCCGAAGCACAGATACGCAGTATTTT. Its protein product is CASSVSRSTDTQYF.